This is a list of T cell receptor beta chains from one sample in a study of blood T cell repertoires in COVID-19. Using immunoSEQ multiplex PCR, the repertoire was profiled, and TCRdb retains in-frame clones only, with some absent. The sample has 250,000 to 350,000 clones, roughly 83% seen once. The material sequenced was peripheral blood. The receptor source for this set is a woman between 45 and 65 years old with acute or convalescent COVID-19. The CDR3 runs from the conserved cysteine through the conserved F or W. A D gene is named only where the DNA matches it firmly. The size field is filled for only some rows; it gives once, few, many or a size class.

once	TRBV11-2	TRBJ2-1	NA	TGTGCCAGCAGCTTAGAGCGGGTAAATGAGCAGTTCTTC	CASSLERVNEQFF
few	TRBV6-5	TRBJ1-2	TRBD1	TGTGCCAGCAGTTACCGGACAGGGATCTACACCTTC	CASSYRTGIYTF
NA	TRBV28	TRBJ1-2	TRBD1	TGTGCCAGCAGTCGCGGGACAGGGAATGGCTACACCTTC	CASSRGTGNGYTF
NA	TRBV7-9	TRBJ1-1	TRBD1	TGTGCCAGCAGCTCCCAAGGACAGGGGGGATCTGAAGCTTTCTTT	CASSSQGQGGSEAFF
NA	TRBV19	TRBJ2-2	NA	TGTGCCAGTAGTACTCGGGGGTCCGGGGAGCTGTTTTTT	CASSTRGSGELFF
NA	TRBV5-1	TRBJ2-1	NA	TGCGCCAGCAGCGCGGACTATACGGGGAACTACAATGAGCAGTTCTTC	CASSADYTGNYNEQFF
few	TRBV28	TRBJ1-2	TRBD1	TGTGCCAGCCGGACAGGGGTAGTCTATGGCTACACCTTC	CASRTGVVYGYTF
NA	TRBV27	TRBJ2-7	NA	TGTGCCAGCAGTTTTTTTGACAAGACGCCTATCTACGAGCAGTACTTC	CASSFFDKTPIYEQYF
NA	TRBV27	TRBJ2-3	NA	TGTGCCAGTTCCCTGGGGCCCGGGACATCCATCGGAACAGATACGCAGTATTTT	CASSLGPGTSIGTDTQYF
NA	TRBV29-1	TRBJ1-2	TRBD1	TGCAGCGTTGAAGTCCCGGGACAGGGAATTAGTAACTATGGCTACACCTTC	CSVEVPGQGISNYGYTF
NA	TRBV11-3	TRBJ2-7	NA	TGTGCCAGCAGCTTAGGGGGCCCTAACCTCTACGAGCAGTACTTC	CASSLGGPNLYEQYF
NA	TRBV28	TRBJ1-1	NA	TGTGCCAGCAGTTCCCTACGGCGGGGGGCGCACACTGAAGCTTTCTTT	CASSSLRRGAHTEAFF
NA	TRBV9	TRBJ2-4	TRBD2	TGTGCCAGCAGCGTAGCCGGTGGACTAGCAGGAAACATTCAGTACTTC	CASSVAGGLAGNIQYF
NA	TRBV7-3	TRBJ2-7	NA	TGTGCCAGCAGCTCATGGACGGGGGAACCCTACGAGCAGTACTTC	CASSSWTGEPYEQYF
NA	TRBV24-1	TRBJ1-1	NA	TGTGCCACCAAAGACAGTCTAAACACTGAAGCTTTCTTT	CATKDSLNTEAFF
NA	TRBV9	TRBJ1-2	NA	TGTGCCAGCAGCGTAGACAACACCTATGGCTACACCTTC	CASSVDNTYGYTF
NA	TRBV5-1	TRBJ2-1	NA	TGCGCCAGCCGCAACCCGGGGGACCCCGACAATGAGCAGTTCTTC	CASRNPGDPDNEQFF
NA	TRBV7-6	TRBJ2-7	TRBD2	TGTGCCAGCAGCTTAGTACCTAGCGGGAGGTACGAGCAGTACTTC	CASSLVPSGRYEQYF
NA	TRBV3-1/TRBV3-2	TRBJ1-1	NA	TGTGCCAGCAGCCAAGATCGAGGCCGACTATACACTGAAGCTTTCTTT	CASSQDRGRLYTEAFF
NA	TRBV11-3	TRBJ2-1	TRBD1	TGTGCCAGCAGCTTGGGACAGGGGAACTACAATGAGCAGTTCTTC	CASSLGQGNYNEQFF
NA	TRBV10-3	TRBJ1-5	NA	TGTGCCATCAGTGAGTCGATAGGAGGGCCTGCCCCCAATCAGCCCCAGCATTTT	CAISESIGGPAPNQPQHF
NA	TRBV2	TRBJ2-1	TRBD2	TGTGCCAGCTTGACTAGCGGGGGTTGGGATGAGCAGTTCTTC	CASLTSGGWDEQFF